The 25 T cell receptor beta chains below were found in one sample sequenced in a study of Ad26.COV2.S vaccination and SARS-CoV-2 variants. Sequencing was performed with immunoSEQ multiplex PCR; in TCRdb, only in-frame clones are kept and a portion is missing. The sample includes fewer than 900,000 clones, roughly 90% of them seen just once. Treatment noted: 15 to 20 received Ad26.COV2.S at low or high dose, single or two shots; about 5 received placebo; per-sample allocation not given. Collection of the samples took place on day 63 after the first injection of vaccine or placebo. The specimen was peripheral blood, collected in a trial of Ad26.COV2.S vaccine versus placebo. These receptors all stem from a person between 18 and 65 years old who received the Ad26.COV2.S COVID-19 vaccine or a placebo.

The chain combines TRBV19 with TRBJ1-5; 8 bases line up with TRBD1. V gave up 6 bases and J gave up 7 bases; unmatched junction bases: 14. In germline, CDR1 is LNHDA, CDR2 SQIVND (reference sequence). The CDR3 runs to 16 residues. CDR3: CASSPRTGSAEQPQHF. Here the CDR3 DNA reads TGTGCCAGTAGCCCCCGGACAGGGTCGGCCGAGCAGCCCCAGCATTTT.

This chain joins TRBV4-3 and TRBJ2-5; D not resolved. Trimming pared 1 base from V and 1 base from J, leaving 7 bases between. The V gene's germline CDR1 is LGHNA and CDR2 YSLEER. The CDR3 extends over 14 amino acids. CDR3 loop: CASSQGVFQETQYF. CDR3 DNA: TGCGCCAGCAGCCAAGGCGTCTTCCAAGAGACCCAGTACTTC.

This clone has only one observation. The chain recombines TRBV18 with TRBJ2-1; possibly TRBD1 or TRBD2 for D (6 bases each). CDR1 and CDR2 from the germline V gene are KGHSH and LQKENI. CDR3 length: 16 amino acids. The V end was cut by 2 bases, the J end by 4 bases, with 15 bases between. CDR3 coding DNA: TGTGCCAGCTCACCAGGAGGGACACGGAGATACAATGAGCAGTTCTTC. Amino acid sequence: CASSPGGTRRYNEQFF. Drawing the rest from reference TRBV18 and TRBJ2-1, the complete variable domain is NAGVMQNPRHLVRRRGQEARLRCSPMKGHSHVYWYRQLPEEGLKFMVYLQKENIIDESGMPKERFSAEFPKEGPSILRIQQVVRGDSAAYFCASSPGGTRRYNEQFFGPGTRLTVL.

The chain couples TRBV19 to TRBJ2-7; D is unclear. Germline loops: CDR1 LNHDA, CDR2 SQIVND (reference sequence). The CDR3 extends over 13 amino acids. V was clipped by 3 bases and J by 6 bases, with 12 bases between them. CDR3 DNA sequence: TGTGCCAGTAGTATTTCCCTTTTGGGCGAGCAGTACTTC. It codes for CASSISLLGEQYF.

The V gene is TRBV10-2, the J gene TRBJ2-7; 11 nucleotides line up with TRBD1. With V trimmed by 11 bases and J by 3 bases, 18 bases remained unmatched. The CDR3 spans 17 residues. From germline, CDR1 is WSHSY and CDR2 SAAADI. CDR3 nucleotides: TGCGCCGTCAGCCGGGACAGGGGGAGCGGGTCCTACTACGAGCAGTACTTC. Translating gives CAVSRDRGSGSYYEQYF.

This chain's CDR3 is CASRIQATGELFF. The CDR3 nucleotides are TGCGCCAGCAGAATACAGGCGACCGGGGAGCTGTTTTTT. The chain carries TRBV5-1 and TRBJ2-2; tentative D call: TRBD1 (5 bases). Trimming shortened V by 5 bases and J by 5 bases, and 10 bases separated the two germline ends. Looked up from germline, CDR1 is SGHRS and CDR2 is YFSETQ. This CDR3 comprises 13 residues.

This chain uses TRBV30 with TRBJ2-7; 8 positions agree with TRBD2. The germline V gene has CDR1 GTSNPN and CDR2 SVGIG (reference sequence). This CDR3 is 17 amino acids long. Unmatched junction bases numbered 16, after V lost 1 base and J lost 5 bases. In DNA, the CDR3 is TGTGCCTGGAGTGACCCGGGGGGGAGGGGAGGTCGAAACGAGCAGTACTTC. It codes for CAWSDPGGRGGRNEQYF.

This sequence joins TRBV6-5 and TRBJ1-4; 7 nucleotides match TRBD1. Germline values: CDR1 MNHEY, CDR2 SVGAGI. V was pared by 6 bases and J by 13 bases, with 5 bases of the junction left unmatched. The CDR3 totals 11 residues. As DNA, the CDR3 is TGTGCCAGCAGGGACCGGGACAGACTGTTTTTT. It yields the protein CASRDRDRLFF.

The CDR3 protein is CASSLVANYGYTF. CDR3 DNA: TGTGCCAGCAGCTTAGTAGCTAACTATGGCTACACCTTC. This sequence joins TRBV7-9 and TRBJ1-2; D not resolved. CDR3 length equals 13 residues. The germline V gene encodes CDR1 SEHNR and CDR2 FQNEAQ (reference sequence). V was cut by 1 base and J by 0 bases, with 3 bases left in between.

V usage is TRBV6-5 and J usage is TRBJ2-3, with TRBD1 identical over 7 bases. The CDR3 is 16 residues long. CDR1 MNHEY and CDR2 SVGAGI come from the germline V gene. V was pared by 4 bases and J by 1 base, with 8 bases of the junction left unmatched. CDR3 protein: CASSSGQVRGTDTQYF. For the CDR3, the DNA is TGTGCCAGCAGTTCCGGACAGGTGAGAGGCACAGATACGCAGTATTTT.

The V and J genes are TRBV25-1 and TRBJ1-2, with D possibly matching TRBD1 (6 bases). The length of the CDR3 is 12 residues. V was trimmed by 8 bases and J by 8 bases, leaving 15 bases between them. Germline CDR1 MGHDK, CDR2 SYGVNS. CDR3 protein: CASRGAMRGYTF. CDR3 DNA: TGTGCCAGCCGGGGGGCAATGCGGGGCTACACCTTC.

In its sample, this clone was seen a few times. The chain recombines TRBV7-8 with TRBJ1-6, with TRBD1 as a possible D gene (6 bases). V dropped 4 bases and J dropped 1 base, with 11 bases sitting between them. Per germline, CDR1 SGHVS and CDR2 FQNEAQ. The CDR3 spans 16 residues. CDR3 sequence reads: CASSSQGTSYNSPLHF. Here the CDR3 DNA reads TGTGCCAGCAGCTCACAGGGCACTTCCTATAATTCACCCCTCCACTTT.

The CDR3 coding sequence is TGTGCCAGCAGTTCAGGGGGCGCCTCCTATAATTCACCCCTCCACTTT. This encodes CASSSGGASYNSPLHF. V usage is TRBV6-5 and J usage is TRBJ1-6, with 8 bases fitting TRBD1. Unmatched junction bases numbered 2, after V lost 4 bases and J lost 0 bases. CDR1 and CDR2 from the germline V gene are MNHEY and SVGAGI. The CDR3 has 16 amino acids.

About this clone: Other DNA variants within this sample encode the same CDR3. The chain uses TRBV27 and TRBJ1-4; D gene unclear. CDR3 length equals 12 residues. Germline CDR1 and CDR2: MNHEY and SMNVEV (reference sequence). Trimming shortened V by 4 bases and J by 5 bases, and 5 bases separated the two germline ends. The CDR3 DNA is TGTGCCAGCAGTTCCCGCAATGAAAAACTGTTTTTT. It translates to CASSSRNEKLFF.

This chain links TRBV2 with TRBJ2-3; D not certain. The length of the CDR3 is 14 residues. The V end was cut by 2 bases, the J end by 0 bases, with 6 bases between. Per germline, CDR1 SNHLY and CDR2 FYNNEI. CDR3 nucleotide sequence: TGTGCCAGCAGTGAAACTGGTAGCACAGATACGCAGTATTTT. It encodes CASSETGSTDTQYF.

J is TRBJ2-1 and V is TRBV30, with TRBD1 matching 7 bases. Germline V gives CDR1 GTSNPN, CDR2 SVGIG (reference sequence). The trim removed 2 bases at V and 3 bases at J, leaving 4 bases unmatched. The CDR3 extends over 14 amino acids. CDR3 sequence: CAWSWAGGYNEQFF. In DNA, the CDR3 is TGTGCCTGGAGTTGGGCAGGGGGCTACAATGAGCAGTTCTTC.

The V call is TRBV9, the J call TRBJ2-7; TRBD1 is a possible D gene (6 bases). The CDR3 runs 14 residues. The germline CDR1 and CDR2 sequences are SGDLS and YYNGEE. With 4 bases removed from V and 7 bases from J, the gap between germline ends came to 18 bases. The CDR3 nucleotides are TGTGCCAGCAGCTTCTCCGAGACAGGTTATGAGCAGTACTTC. This codes for CASSFSETGYEQYF.

The V and J genes are TRBV7-9 and TRBJ1-4; D unresolved. The V gene lost 5 bases and the J gene lost 8 bases, with 15 bases spanning the gap. This CDR3 has 14 residues. Germline V gives CDR1 SEHNR, CDR2 FQNEAQ (reference sequence). The CDR3 is CASSVGMGGEKLFF. The CDR3 DNA reads as TGTGCCAGCAGCGTAGGGATGGGCGGCGAAAAACTGTTTTTT. The full variable domain, with the rest looked up from reference TRBV7-9 and TRBJ1-4, is DTGVSQNPRHKITKRGQNVTFRCDPISEHNRLYWYRQTLGQGPEFLTYFQNEAQLEKSRLLSDRFSAERPKGSFSTLEIQRTEQGDSAMYLCASSVGMGGEKLFFGSGTQLSVL.

This chain joins TRBV7-2 and TRBJ2-7, with D uncertain. Between the trimmed V and J ends, which lost 3 bases and 4 bases, there was a span of 13 bases. This CDR3 has 14 amino acids. Germline V gene sequence: CDR1 SGHTA, CDR2 FQGNSA. CDR3 nucleotide sequence: TGTGCCAGCAGCTTCAGGAGCCCGGTTTACGAGCAGTACTTC. Its translation is CASSFRSPVYEQYF.

The V and J genes are TRBV5-1 and TRBJ2-7, with D perhaps TRBD1 or TRBD2 (5 bases each). Germline V CDR1 and CDR2: SGHRS, YFSETQ. Trimming pared 3 bases from V and 3 bases from J, leaving 16 bases between. This CDR3 spans 15 amino acids. The CDR3 spells CASSSVTGRHYEQYF. For the CDR3, the DNA is TGCGCCAGCAGCTCAGTGACGGGACGGCACTACGAGCAGTACTTC.

This clone appeared a single time. This rearrangement joins TRBV10-3 to TRBJ1-1, with a possible D match to TRBD1 (5 bases). The CDR3 runs to 13 residues. Trimming stripped 9 bases from V and 0 bases from J, with 11 bases between. Per the germline V gene, CDR1 is ENHRY and CDR2 is SYGVKD. DNA of the CDR3: TGTGCCATGAGACAGATTCTGAACACTGAAGCTTTCTTT. It translates to CAMRQILNTEAFF.

This clone was counted once. The V gene is TRBV19, the J gene TRBJ2-1; D is possibly TRBD1 (5 bases). Trimming took off 5 bases at V and 6 bases at J, with 14 bases between the two ends. Germline V gene lookup returns CDR1 LNHDA and CDR2 SQIVND (reference sequence). The CDR3 totals 14 residues. Written as DNA, the CDR3 is TGTGCCAGTAGTCCTCTCGACAGATCCAATGAGCAGTTCTTC. It is translated as CASSPLDRSNEQFF.

The rearrangement uses TRBV29-1 and TRBJ2-1, with D hard to call. Trimming shortened V by 0 bases and J by 7 bases, and 4 bases separated the two germline ends. Germline CDR1 reads SQVTM; CDR2 reads ANQGSEA. There are 11 residues in the CDR3. The CDR3 spells CSVEDQNEQFF. The CDR3 DNA is TGCAGCGTTGAAGATCAAAATGAGCAGTTCTTC.

The chain joins TRBV6-2 or TRBV6-3 to TRBJ2-7, with D perhaps TRBD2 (7 bases). This CDR3 comprises 14 residues. Trimming removed 1 base at V and 9 bases at J, with 16 bases between. Germline loops: CDR1 MNHEY, CDR2 SVGEGT. The CDR3 bases are TGTGCCAGCAGTTACTGGGGGGGCAAGGGCCGGCAGTACTTC. Amino acids: CASSYWGGKGRQYF.

As DNA, the CDR3 is TGCGCCAGCAGCACCCGGGACTCCCCAGGCAATGAGCAGTTCTTC. Amino acids: CASSTRDSPGNEQFF. V is TRBV5-1 and J is TRBJ2-1, with D perhaps matching TRBD2 (6 bases). This CDR3 comprises 15 residues. The germline V and J ends were trimmed by 4 bases and 6 bases, with 17 bases remaining between them. Germline V gives CDR1 SGHRS, CDR2 YFSETQ.